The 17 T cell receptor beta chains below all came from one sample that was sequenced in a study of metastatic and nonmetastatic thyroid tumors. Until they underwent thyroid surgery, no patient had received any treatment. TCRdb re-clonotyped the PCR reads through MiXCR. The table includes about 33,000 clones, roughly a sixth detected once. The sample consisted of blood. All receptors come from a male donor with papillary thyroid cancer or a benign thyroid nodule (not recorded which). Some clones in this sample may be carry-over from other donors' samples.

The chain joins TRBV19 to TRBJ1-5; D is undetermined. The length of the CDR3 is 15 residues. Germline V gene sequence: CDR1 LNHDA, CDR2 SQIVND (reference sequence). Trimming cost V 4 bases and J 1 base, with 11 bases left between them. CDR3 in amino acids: CASSTRRTSNQPQHF. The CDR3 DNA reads TGTGCCAGTAGTACTAGGCGAACGAGCAATCAGCCCCAGCATTTT.

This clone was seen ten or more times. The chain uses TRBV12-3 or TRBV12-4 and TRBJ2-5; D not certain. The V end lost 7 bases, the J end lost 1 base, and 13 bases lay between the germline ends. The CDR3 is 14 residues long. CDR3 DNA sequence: TGTGCCAGCACCCTGAAGGGCAGCCAAGAGACCCAGTACTTC. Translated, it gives CASTLKGSQETQYF.

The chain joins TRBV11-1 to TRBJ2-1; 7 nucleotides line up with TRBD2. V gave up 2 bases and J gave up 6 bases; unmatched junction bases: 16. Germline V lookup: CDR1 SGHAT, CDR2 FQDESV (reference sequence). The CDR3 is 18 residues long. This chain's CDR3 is CASSLFVGGPSLPNEQFF. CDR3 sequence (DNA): TGTGCCAGCAGCTTATTCGTGGGAGGGCCCTCGCTGCCCAATGAGCAGTTCTTC.

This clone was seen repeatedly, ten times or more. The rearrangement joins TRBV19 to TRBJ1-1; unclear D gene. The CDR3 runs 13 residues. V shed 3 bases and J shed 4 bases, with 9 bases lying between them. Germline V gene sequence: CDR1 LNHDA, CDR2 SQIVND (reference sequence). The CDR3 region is CASSMWVGTEAFF. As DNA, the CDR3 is TGTGCCAGTAGTATGTGGGTCGGCACTGAAGCTTTCTTT.

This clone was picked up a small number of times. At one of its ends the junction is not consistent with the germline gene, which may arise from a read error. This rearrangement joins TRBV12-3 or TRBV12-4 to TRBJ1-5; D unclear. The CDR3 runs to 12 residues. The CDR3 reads CASSLEVQPQHF. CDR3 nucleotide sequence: TGTGCCAGCAGTTTGGAGGTTCAGCCACAGCATTTT.

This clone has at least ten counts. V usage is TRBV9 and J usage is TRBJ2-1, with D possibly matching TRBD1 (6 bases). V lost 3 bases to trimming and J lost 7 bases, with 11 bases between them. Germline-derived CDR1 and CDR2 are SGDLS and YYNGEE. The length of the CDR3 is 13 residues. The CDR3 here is CASSGSQGNEQFF. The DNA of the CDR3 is TGTGCCAGCAGCGGGAGCCAGGGGAATGAGCAGTTCTTC.

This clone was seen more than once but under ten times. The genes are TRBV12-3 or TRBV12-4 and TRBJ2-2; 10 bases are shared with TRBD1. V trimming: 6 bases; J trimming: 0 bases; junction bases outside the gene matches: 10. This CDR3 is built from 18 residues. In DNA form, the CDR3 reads TGTGCCAGCAGCCAGACAGGGGGCGGAGATACGAACACCGGGGAGCTGTTTTTT. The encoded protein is CASSQTGGGDTNTGELFF.

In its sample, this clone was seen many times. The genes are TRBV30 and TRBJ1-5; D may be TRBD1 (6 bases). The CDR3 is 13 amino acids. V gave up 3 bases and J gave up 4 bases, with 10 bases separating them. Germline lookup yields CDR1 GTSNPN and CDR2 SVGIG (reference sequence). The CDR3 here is CAWSDQGNQPQHF. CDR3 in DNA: TGTGCCTGGAGCGATCAGGGGAATCAGCCCCAGCATTTT.

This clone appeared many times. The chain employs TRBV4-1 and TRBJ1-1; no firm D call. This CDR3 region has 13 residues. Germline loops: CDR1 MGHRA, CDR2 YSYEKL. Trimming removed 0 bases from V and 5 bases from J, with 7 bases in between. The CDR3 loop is CASSQDSGTEAFF. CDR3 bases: TGCGCCAGCAGCCAAGACAGCGGGACTGAAGCTTTCTTT.

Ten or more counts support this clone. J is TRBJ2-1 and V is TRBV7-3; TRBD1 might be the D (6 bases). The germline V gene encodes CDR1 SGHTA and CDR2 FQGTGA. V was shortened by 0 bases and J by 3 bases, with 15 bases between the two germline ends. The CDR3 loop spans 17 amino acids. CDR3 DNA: TGTGCCAGCAGCTTAACTTCTTGGGGGCGATACTACAATGAGCAGTTCTTC. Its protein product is CASSLTSWGRYYNEQFF.

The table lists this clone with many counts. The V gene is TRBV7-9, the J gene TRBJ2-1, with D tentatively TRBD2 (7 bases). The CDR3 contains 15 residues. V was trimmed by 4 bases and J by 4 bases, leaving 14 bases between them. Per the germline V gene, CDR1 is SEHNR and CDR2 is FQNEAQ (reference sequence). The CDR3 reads CASSSRAGAYNEQFF. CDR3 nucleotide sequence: TGTGCCAGCAGCTCCCGGGCGGGGGCATACAATGAGCAGTTCTTC.

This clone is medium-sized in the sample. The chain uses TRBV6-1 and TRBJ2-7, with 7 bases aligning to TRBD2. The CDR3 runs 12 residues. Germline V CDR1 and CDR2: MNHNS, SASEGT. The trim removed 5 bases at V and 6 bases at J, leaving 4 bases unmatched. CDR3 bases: TGTGCCAGCAGTTATTTAGCGGGCGAGCAGTACTTC. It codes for CASSYLAGEQYF.

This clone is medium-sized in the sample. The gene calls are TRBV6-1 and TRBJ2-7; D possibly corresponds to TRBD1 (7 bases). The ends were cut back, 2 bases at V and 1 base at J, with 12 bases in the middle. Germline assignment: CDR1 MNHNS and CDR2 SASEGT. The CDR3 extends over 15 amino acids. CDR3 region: CASSEPGGFSYEQYF. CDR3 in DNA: TGTGCCAGCAGTGAACCAGGGGGGTTTTCCTACGAGCAGTACTTC.

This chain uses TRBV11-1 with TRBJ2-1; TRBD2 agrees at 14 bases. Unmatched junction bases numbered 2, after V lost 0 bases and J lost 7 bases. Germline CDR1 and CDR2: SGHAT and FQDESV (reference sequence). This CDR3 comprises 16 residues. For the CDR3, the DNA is TGTGCCAGCAGCTTAGCAGGGACTAGCGGGAGTAATGAGCAGTTCTTC. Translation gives CASSLAGTSGSNEQFF.

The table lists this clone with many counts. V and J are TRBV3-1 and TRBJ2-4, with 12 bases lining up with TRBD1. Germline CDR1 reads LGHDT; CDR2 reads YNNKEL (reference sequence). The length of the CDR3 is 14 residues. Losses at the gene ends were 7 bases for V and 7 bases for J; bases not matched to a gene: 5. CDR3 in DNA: TGTGCCAGCAACGACGGGACAGGGGGCAACATTCAGTACTTC. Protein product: CASNDGTGGNIQYF.

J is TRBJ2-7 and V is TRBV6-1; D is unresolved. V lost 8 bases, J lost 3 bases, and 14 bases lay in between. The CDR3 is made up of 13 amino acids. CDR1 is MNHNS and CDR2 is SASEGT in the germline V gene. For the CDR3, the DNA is TGTGCCAGCTTAGGCGGTGTTTACTACGAGCAGTACTTC. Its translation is CASLGGVYYEQYF.

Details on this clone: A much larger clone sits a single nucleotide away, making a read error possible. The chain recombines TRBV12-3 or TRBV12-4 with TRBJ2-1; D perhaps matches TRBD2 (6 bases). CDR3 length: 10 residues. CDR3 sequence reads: CSSSPGLPFF. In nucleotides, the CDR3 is TGTTCCAGCAGTCCGGGACTGCCGTTCTTC.